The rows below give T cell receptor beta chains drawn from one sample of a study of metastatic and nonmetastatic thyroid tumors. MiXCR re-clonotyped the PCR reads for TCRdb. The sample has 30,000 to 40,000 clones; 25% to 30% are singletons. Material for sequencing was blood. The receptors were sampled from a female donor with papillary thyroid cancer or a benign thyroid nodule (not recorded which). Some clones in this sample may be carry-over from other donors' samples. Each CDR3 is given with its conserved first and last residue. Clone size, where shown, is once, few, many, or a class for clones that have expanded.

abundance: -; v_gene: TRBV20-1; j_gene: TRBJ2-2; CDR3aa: CSARGDPDGWNTGELFF
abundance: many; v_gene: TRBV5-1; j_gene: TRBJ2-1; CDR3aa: CASRGLAGVSHYNEQFF
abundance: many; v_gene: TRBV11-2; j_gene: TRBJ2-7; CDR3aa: CASCNRVPPGEQYF
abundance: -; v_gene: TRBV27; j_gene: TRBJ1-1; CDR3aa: CASSLAFGTEAFF
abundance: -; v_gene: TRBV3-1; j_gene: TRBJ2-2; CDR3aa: CASSGVAGELFF
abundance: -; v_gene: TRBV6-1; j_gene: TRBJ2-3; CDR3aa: CASRRDLDTQYF
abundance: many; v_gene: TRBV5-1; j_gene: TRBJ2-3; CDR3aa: CASSSGTSWDTQYF
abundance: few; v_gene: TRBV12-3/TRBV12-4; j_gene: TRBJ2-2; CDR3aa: CASITTRGGAWTGELFF
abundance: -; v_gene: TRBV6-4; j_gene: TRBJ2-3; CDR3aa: CASSPKASTDTQYF
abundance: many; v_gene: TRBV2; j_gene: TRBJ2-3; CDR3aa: CASSQKDTQYF
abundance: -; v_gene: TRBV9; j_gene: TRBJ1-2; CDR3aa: CASSATSPKQGSGYTF
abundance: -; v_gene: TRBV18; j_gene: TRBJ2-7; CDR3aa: CASSRGAGTYEQYF
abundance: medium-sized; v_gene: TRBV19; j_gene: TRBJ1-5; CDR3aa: CASSTSPTGRQPQHF
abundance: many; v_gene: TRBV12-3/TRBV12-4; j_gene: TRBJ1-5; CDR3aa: CASSSTGNSNQPQHF
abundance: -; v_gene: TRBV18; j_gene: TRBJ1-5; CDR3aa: CASSPETGASNQPQHF
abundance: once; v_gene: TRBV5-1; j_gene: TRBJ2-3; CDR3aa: CASSLDIRVGADTQYF
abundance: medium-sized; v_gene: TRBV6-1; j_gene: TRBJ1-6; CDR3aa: CASSSGRENSPLHF
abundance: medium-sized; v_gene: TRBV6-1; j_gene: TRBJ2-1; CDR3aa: CASSEAQSIMYNEQFF
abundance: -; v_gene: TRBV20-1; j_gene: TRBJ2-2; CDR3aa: CSVLVDGTGELFF
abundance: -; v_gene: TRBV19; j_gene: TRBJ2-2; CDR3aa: CASSTGAGELFF
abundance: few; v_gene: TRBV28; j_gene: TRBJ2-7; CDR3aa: CASSPGLAGEGQYF
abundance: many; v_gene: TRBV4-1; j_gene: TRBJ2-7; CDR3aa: CASSQGEAGYEQYF
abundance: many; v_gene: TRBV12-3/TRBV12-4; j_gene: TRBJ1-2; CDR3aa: CASTRDRGLYYTF
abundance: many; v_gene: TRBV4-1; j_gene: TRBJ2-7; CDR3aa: CASSQDPLYEQYF
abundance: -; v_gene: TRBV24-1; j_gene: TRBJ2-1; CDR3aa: CATSYSSGSLKNEQFF
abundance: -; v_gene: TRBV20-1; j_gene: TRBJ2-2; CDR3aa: CSARADSANTGELFF
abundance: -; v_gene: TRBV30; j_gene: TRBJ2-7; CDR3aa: CAWSWGGALEQYF
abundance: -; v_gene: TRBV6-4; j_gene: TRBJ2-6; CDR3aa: CASSDGPNSGANVLTF
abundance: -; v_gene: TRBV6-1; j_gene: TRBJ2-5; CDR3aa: CASRAGTSGSMRETQYF
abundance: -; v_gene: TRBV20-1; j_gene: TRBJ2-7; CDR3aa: CSARAVTSGGAFLKYEQYF
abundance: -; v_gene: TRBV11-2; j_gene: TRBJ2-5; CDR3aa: CASSLGWDNQYF
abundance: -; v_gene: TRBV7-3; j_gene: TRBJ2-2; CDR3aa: CASSSQTPGELFF
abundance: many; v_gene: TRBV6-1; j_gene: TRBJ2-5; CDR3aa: CASTSSERETQYF
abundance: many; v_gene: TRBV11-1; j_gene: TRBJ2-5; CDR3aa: CASSSGGGADQETQYF
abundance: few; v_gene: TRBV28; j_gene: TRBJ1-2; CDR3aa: CASRRTNYGYTF
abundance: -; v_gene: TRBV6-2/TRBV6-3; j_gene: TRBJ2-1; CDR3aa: CASSLTGGGFDEQFF
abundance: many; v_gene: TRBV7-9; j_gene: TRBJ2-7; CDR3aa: CASSEYRDNPYEQYF
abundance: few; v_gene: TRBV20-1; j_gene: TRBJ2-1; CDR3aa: CSSRDPMTEKYNEQFF
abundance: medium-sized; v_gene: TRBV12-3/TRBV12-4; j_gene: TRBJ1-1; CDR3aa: CASSLQDTEAFF